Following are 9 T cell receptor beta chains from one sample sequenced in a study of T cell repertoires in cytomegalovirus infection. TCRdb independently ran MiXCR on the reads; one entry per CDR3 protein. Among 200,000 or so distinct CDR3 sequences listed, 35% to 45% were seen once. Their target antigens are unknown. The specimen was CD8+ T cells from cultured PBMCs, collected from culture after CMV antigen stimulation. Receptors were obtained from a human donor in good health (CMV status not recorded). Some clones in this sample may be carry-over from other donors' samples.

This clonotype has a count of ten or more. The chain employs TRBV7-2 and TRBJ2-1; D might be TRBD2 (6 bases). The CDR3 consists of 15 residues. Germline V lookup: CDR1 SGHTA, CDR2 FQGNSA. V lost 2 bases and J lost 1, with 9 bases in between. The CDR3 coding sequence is TGTGCCAGCAGCTTACTAGCGCTGTCCTACAATGAGCAGTTCTTC. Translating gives CASSLLALSYNEQFF. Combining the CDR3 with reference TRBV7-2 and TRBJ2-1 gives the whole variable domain GAGVSQSPSNKVTEKGKDVELRCDPISGHTALYWYRQSLGQGLEFLIYFQGNSAPDKSGLPSDRFSAERTGGSVSTLTIQRTQQEDSAVYLCASSLLALSYNEQFFGPGTRLTVL.

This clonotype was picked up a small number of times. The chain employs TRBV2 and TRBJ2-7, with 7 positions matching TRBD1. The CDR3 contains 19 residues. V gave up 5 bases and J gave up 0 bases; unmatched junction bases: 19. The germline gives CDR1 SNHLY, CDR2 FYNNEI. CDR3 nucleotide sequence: TGTGCCAGCAGTAACGAACAGGGGCCCTCCCGCCTTAGCTCCTACGAGCAGTACTTC. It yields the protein CASSNEQGPSRLSSYEQYF.

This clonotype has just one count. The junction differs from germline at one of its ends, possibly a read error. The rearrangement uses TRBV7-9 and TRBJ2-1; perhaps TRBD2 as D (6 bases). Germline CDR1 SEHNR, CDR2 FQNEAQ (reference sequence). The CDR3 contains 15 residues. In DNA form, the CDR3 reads TGTGCCAGCAGCCCGACGCAGGTCATCGATCGGGAGCCGTTCTTC. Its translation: CASSPTQVIDREPFF.

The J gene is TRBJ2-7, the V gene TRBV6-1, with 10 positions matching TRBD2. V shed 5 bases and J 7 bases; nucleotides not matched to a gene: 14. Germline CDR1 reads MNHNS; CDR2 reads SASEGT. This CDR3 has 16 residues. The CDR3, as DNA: TGTGCCAGCAGTCCCCTAAGCGGGAGGGGAGGGATAGAGCAGTACTTC. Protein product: CASSPLSGRGGIEQYF.

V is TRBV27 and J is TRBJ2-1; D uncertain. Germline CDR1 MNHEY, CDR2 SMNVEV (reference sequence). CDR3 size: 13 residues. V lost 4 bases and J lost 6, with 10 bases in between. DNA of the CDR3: TGTGCCAGCAGTTCAGGATCAGTCAATGAGCAGTTCTTC. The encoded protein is CASSSGSVNEQFF.

In DNA, the CDR3 is TGTGCCAGCAGTTCTAGCGGAACCAGAGGGGAGACCCAGTACTTC. Translated, it gives CASSSSGTRGETQYF. The chain links TRBV27 to TRBJ2-5; 7 nucleotides align to TRBD2. Germline lookup yields CDR1 MNHEY and CDR2 SMNVEV (reference sequence). J gave up 5 bases and V 4 bases, and 10 bases lay outside the gene matches. CDR3 size: 15 residues.

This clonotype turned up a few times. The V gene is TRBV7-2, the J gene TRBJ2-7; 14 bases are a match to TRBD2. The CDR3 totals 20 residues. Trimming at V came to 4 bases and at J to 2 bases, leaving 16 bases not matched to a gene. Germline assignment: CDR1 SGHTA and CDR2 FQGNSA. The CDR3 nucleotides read TGTGCCAGCAGCTCCCTAAGGTCGGGACTAGCGGGAGCATTAACCTACGAGCAGTACTTC. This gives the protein CASSSLRSGLAGALTYEQYF. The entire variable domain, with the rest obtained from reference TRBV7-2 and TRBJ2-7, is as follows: GAGVSQSPSNKVTEKGKDVELRCDPISGHTALYWYRQSLGQGLEFLIYFQGNSAPDKSGLPSDRFSAERTGGSVSTLTIQRTQQEDSAVYLCASSSLRSGLAGALTYEQYFGPGTRLTVT.

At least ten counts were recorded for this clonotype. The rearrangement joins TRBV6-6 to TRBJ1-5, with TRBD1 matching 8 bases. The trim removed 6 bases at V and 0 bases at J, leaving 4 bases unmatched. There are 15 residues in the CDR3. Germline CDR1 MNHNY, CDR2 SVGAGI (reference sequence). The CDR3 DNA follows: TGTGCCAGCAGGAGACAGGGGAATAGCAATCAGCCCCAGCATTTT. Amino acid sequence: CASRRQGNSNQPQHF.

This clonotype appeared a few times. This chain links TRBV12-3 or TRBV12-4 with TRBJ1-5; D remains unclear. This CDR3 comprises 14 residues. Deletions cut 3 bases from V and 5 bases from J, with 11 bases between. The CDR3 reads CASSLAFPYQPQHF. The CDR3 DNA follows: TGTGCCAGCAGTTTGGCCTTCCCGTATCAGCCCCAGCATTTT.